This T cell receptor beta chain was profiled in a study of T cell responses to AZD1222 COVID-19 vaccine. V gave up 2 bases and J gave up 3 bases, with 18 bases separating them. The germline gives CDR1 ENHRY, CDR2 SYGVKD. The CDR3 totals 17 residues. This clone came up once. TCRdb keeps only in-frame clones here, not all; method: immunoSEQ multiplex PCR. The table lists about 140,000 clones, 90% of them singletons. This TCR derives from an adult who received the AZD1222 COVID-19 vaccine. Here the sequenced sample was peripheral blood, taken 28 days after the second AZD1222 dose. The rearrangement joins TRBV10-3 to TRBJ2-3; D might be TRBD1 or TRBD2, each matching 6 bases. CDR3 sequence reads: CAISEKRRGASTDTQYF. DNA of the CDR3: TGTGCCATCAGTGAGAAAAGAAGGGGGGCGAGTACAGATACGCAGTATTTT.